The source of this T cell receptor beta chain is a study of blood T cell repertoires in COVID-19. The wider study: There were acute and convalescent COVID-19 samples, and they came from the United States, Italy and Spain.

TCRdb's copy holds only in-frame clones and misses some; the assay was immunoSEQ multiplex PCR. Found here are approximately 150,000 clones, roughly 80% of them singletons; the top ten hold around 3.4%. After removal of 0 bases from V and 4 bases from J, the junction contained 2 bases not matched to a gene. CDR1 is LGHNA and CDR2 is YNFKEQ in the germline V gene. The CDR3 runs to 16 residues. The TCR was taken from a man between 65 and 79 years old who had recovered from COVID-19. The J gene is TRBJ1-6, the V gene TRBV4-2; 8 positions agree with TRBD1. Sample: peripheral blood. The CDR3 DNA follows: TGTGCCAGCAGCCAAGATCGGGACAGGTATAATTCACCCCTCCACTTT. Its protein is CASSQDRDRYNSPLHF.